This T cell receptor (beta chain) was recorded in a study of blood T cell repertoires in COVID-19. Data came from immunoSEQ multiplex PCR; TCRdb stores just in-frame clones and leaves some out. The sample holds roughly 7,100 clones, 89% seen once. The germline V and J ends were trimmed by 1 base and 3 bases, with 13 bases remaining between them. The CDR3 is 15 residues long. Germline CDR1 LGHNA, CDR2 YSLEER. This receptor was taken from a man aged 65 to 79 with active COVID-19. The chain recombines TRBV4-3 with TRBJ2-7; the D gene is possibly TRBD1 (5 bases). The sequencing sample was made of peripheral blood. The CDR3 DNA sequence: TGCGCCAGCAGCCAAGTCCGGCAGGGCGGCTACGAGCAGTACTTC. Protein product: CASSQVRQGGYEQYF.